The present entry profiles one T cell receptor beta chain with its context. Germline and junction disagree at one end, which may indicate a read error. There are 13 residues in the CDR3. Germline loops: CDR1 SGHAT, CDR2 FQNNGV. Clinical history reported by participants formed the basis on which cohorts were assigned. The data originate from a study of blood T cell repertoires in COVID-19. Study background: Donors in the United States, Italy and Spain gave samples during acute or convalescent COVID-19. PBMCs, B-cell-depleted T cells, or T cells were the source of the cDNA or gDNA that made up the material.

Per the original methods: Amplification of reference gene primers was used by the study to estimate nucleated cell counts. Assay used: immunoSEQ multiplex PCR; TCRdb lists only in-frame clones, some missing. V and J calls and clone size are copied from that table; D and trimming were computed from the DNA. The data contain 200,000 to 250,000 clones, approximately 80% of them seen just once; the ten biggest clones take up approximately 3.1%. The receptor was isolated from a woman aged 55-70 years who had recovered from COVID-19. V usage is TRBV11-2 and J usage is TRBJ2-7; D is ambiguous. Sequences were obtained from PBMCs or T cells enriched from blood (not recorded which). CDR3 bases: TGTGCCAGCAGCTCCTCGACCCGCTCCGAGGAGTACTTC. Its protein product is CASSSSTRSEEYF.